Sequencing of this TCR beta chain was carried out in a study of neoadjuvant anti-PD-1 for oral cavity cancer. Study-level background: Around day 43, patients without progression received a fourth nivolumab dose before surgery. General study results and limits: After neoadjuvant nivolumab, PBMC T cell clonality was significantly higher in non-responders than responders. Only a few patients per response group were TCR-analyzed; validation needed.

Method: immunoSEQ multiplex PCR; TCRdb's copy keeps in-frame clones and lacks some. The sample includes approximately 45,000 clones, approximately 80% of them seen just once. CDR3 size: 14 residues. The germline V gene has CDR1 SGHRS and CDR2 YFSETQ. V lost 4 bases and J lost 6, with 13 bases in between. The time point denotes: after neoadjuvant nivolumab, at surgical resection. For this clone: The antigen is unknown.

This chain uses TRBV5-1 with TRBJ2-2, with a tentative D call TRBD1 (5 bases). The receptor was derived from a person between 40 and 79 years old with oral cavity squamous cell carcinoma. The sequences come from PBMCs, collected after nivolumab (anti-PD-1) treatment. The CDR3 sequence is CASSVFLGAGELFF. In DNA form, the CDR3 reads TGCGCCAGCAGCGTGTTTTTAGGGGCCGGGGAGCTGTTTTTT.